The entry that follows covers one TCR beta chain sequence. No conserved phenylalanine or tryptophan ends this CDR3, so it is likely a read error. This specimen comes from a study of blood T cells in healthy people across ages. Researchers isolated at least 6.5 million PBMCs per sample. From germline, CDR1 is MNHEY and CDR2 SVGAGI. This CDR3 spans 14 amino acids. Losses at the gene ends were 6 bases for V and 4 bases for J; bases not matched to a gene: 5. For the second PCR, which ran for about 6 to 11 cycles, a sample-barcoded 5' primer and a J-beta primer mix were used. From the 5' RACE reads, TCRdb called clonotypes with MiXCR, one entry per CDR3 protein. The sample contains around 900,000 distinct CDR3 sequences, roughly half of which appear only once.

The TCR sequence derives from a woman aged 55-70 years in good health. Sequencing was done on a sample of blood. The V gene is TRBV6-5, the J gene TRBJ1-2; 10 bases line up with TRBD1. The CDR3 DNA follows: TGTGCCAGCAGCGACCGGGACAGGGGCTATGGCTACACCTTA. This gives the protein CASSDRDRGYGYTL.